The T cell receptor (beta chain) described here comes from a study of CD8 T cells in Susac syndrome. The CDR3 length is 11 residues. Germline V gene sequence: CDR1 DFQATT, CDR2 SNEGSKA (reference sequence). V dropped 5 bases and J dropped 3 bases, with 6 bases sitting between them. The authors reverse transcribed roughly 0.5 to 1 ug RNA with random hexamers. The TCR beta CDR3 was amplified by immunoSEQ multiplex PCR across 54 Vbeta, 13 Jbeta. Via MiXCR, TCRdb re-called the immunoSEQ multiplex PCR reads, giving one row per CDR3 protein. Here the sample spans about 120,000 distinct CDR3 sequences, approximately 93% being singletons.

This sequence originates from a human donor with multiple sclerosis. The V gene is TRBV20-1, the J gene TRBJ2-3, with D possibly TRBD2 on 6 matching bases. The sequenced sample was CD4+ T cells from PBMCs. The CDR3 nucleotides read TGCAGTGCTGGAGGGACAGATACGCAGTATTTT. It encodes CSAGGTDTQYF.